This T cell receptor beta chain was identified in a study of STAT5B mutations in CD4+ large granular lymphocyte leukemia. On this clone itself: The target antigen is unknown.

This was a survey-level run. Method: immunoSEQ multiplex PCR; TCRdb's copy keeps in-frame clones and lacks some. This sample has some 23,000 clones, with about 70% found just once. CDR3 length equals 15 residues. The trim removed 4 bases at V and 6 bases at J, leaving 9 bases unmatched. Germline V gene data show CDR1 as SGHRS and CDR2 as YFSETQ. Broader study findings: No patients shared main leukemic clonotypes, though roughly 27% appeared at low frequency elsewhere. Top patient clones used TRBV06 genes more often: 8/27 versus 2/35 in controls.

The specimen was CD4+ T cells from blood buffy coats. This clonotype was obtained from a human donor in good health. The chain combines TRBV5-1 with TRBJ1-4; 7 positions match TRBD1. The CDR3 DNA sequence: TGCGCCAGCAGCCCTGGTCAGGGGGGACATGAAAAACTGTTTTTT. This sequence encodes CASSPGQGGHEKLFF.